This entry is about one T cell receptor (beta chain). This table comes from immunoSEQ multiplex PCR, and its TCRdb copy is limited to in-frame clones, with some not included. The sample yields hundreds of thousands of clones, roughly 84% seen once. This sample was taken from a study of Ad26.COV2.S vaccination and SARS-CoV-2 variants. In the study overall: Ad26.COV2.S given intramuscularly, once or twice 56 days apart.

The germline V and J ends were trimmed by 2 bases and 0 bases, with 8 bases remaining between them. CDR1 and CDR2 (germline): MNHEY, SMNVEV (reference sequence). The CDR3 is 15 residues long. Treatment of the sample: about 20 received Ad26.COV2.S at low or high dose, single or two shots; five or six received placebo; per-sample allocation not given. Vaccine and placebo recipients were sampled on day 63 after the first injection. The chain has TRBV27 and TRBJ1-5, with no clear D. The sequencing here drew on peripheral blood, taken in a trial of Ad26.COV2.S vaccine versus placebo. This TCR came from a person between 18 and 65 years old who received the Ad26.COV2.S COVID-19 vaccine or a placebo. The CDR3 sequence: CASSLRSVSNQPQHF. CDR3 DNA: TGTGCCAGCAGTTTACGGTCAGTTAGCAATCAGCCCCAGCATTTT.